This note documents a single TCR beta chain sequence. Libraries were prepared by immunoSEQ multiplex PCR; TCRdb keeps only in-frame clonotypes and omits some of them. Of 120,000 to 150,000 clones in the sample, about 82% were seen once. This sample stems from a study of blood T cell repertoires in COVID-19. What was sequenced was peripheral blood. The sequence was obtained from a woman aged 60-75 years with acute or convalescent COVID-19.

CDR3 loop: CASSFNSGGYGYTF. The CDR3 DNA reads TGCGCCAGCAGCTTCAATTCGGGTGGATATGGCTACACCTTC. The rearrangement uses TRBV5-1 and TRBJ1-2; D unresolved. Germline V gene lookup returns CDR1 SGHRS and CDR2 YFSETQ. The CDR3 loop spans 14 amino acids. V lost 2 bases and J lost 5, with 13 bases in between.